This is a list of T cell receptor beta chains from one sample in a study of blood T cell repertoires in COVID-19. Using immunoSEQ multiplex PCR, the repertoire was profiled, and TCRdb retains in-frame clones only, with some absent. The sample yields over 40,000 clones, approximately 80% seen once. Sequencing was carried out using peripheral blood. These TCRs come from a woman aged 55 to 70 with acute or convalescent COVID-19. Both conserved end residues are part of each CDR3. A D gene is named only where the DNA matches it firmly. A clone size is listed for some rows: how often the clone was seen (once, few, many), or a class if it is expanded.

cdr3_nt: TGCGCCAGCAGTGGGACAGGTGATTATGGCTACACCTTC
cdr3_aa: CASSGTGDYGYTF
clone_size: -
d_call: TRBD1
v_call: TRBV10-2
j_call: TRBJ1-2

cdr3_nt: TGTGCCAGCAGAAAACGGACAGGGGATAATCAGCCCCAGCATTTT
cdr3_aa: CASRKRTGDNQPQHF
clone_size: -
d_call: TRBD1
v_call: TRBV28
j_call: TRBJ1-5

cdr3_nt: TGTGCCAGCAGTGAAGCAAGGACAGGACCACGGAAGCCCCAGCATTTT
cdr3_aa: CASSEARTGPRKPQHF
clone_size: -
d_call: TRBD1
v_call: TRBV2
j_call: TRBJ1-5

cdr3_nt: TGTGCCACCAGTGATCGCTGGGGGCAGTTAGGATCCTACAATGAGCAGTTCTTC
cdr3_aa: CATSDRWGQLGSYNEQFF
clone_size: -
d_call: -
v_call: TRBV24-1
j_call: TRBJ2-1

cdr3_nt: TGTGCCAGTAGTATATTTTTTCGGGGCAGGGGGCGCGCCTATGGCTACACCTTC
cdr3_aa: CASSIFFRGRGRAYGYTF
clone_size: -
d_call: TRBD1
v_call: TRBV19
j_call: TRBJ1-2

cdr3_nt: TGTGCCAGCGTTGGTTCACACAACAGGAACACTGAAGCTTTCTTT
cdr3_aa: CASVGSHNRNTEAFF
clone_size: -
d_call: -
v_call: TRBV2
j_call: TRBJ1-1

cdr3_nt: TGTGCCAGCAGCGACAGGGGGCGAGGAGACACCATATATTTT
cdr3_aa: CASSDRGRGDTIYF
clone_size: -
d_call: TRBD1
v_call: TRBV3-1/TRBV3-2
j_call: TRBJ1-3

cdr3_nt: TGTGCCAGCAGTGAATTTGGAACACGGACAGGAAACTACGAGCAGTACTTC
cdr3_aa: CASSEFGTRTGNYEQYF
clone_size: -
d_call: TRBD1
v_call: TRBV25-1
j_call: TRBJ2-7

cdr3_nt: TGTGCCAGCAGTTTAGCACAGGTATTACTTAATGAGCAGTTCTTC
cdr3_aa: CASSLAQVLLNEQFF
clone_size: -
d_call: -
v_call: TRBV27
j_call: TRBJ2-1

cdr3_nt: TGTGCCAGCAGTTACTCGCCAACCGGACTCACTGAAGCTTTCTTT
cdr3_aa: CASSYSPTGLTEAFF
clone_size: -
d_call: -
v_call: TRBV6-5
j_call: TRBJ1-1

cdr3_nt: TGTGCCAGCAGCTCACCCCGGCAGGGCAACACTGAAGCTTTCTTT
cdr3_aa: CASSSPRQGNTEAFF
clone_size: -
d_call: -
v_call: TRBV5-6
j_call: TRBJ1-1

cdr3_nt: TGTGCCAGTAGTCGGGAGCGCAGCTCCTACAATGAGCAGTTCTTC
cdr3_aa: CASSRERSSYNEQFF
clone_size: -
d_call: -
v_call: TRBV19
j_call: TRBJ2-1

cdr3_nt: TGTGCCAGCAGCTTAGTTGCCCTGGGACAGGGGGTTAAAGGCACAGATACGCAGTATTTT
cdr3_aa: CASSLVALGQGVKGTDTQYF
clone_size: -
d_call: TRBD1
v_call: TRBV11-3
j_call: TRBJ2-3

cdr3_nt: TGTGCCAGCAGCTCCCACAGGGTTGGAGAGACCCAGTACTTC
cdr3_aa: CASSSHRVGETQYF
clone_size: -
d_call: -
v_call: TRBV6-5
j_call: TRBJ2-5

cdr3_nt: TGTGCCAGCAGCTTGAGACAGATGGACACCATATATTTT
cdr3_aa: CASSLRQMDTIYF
clone_size: -
d_call: -
v_call: TRBV5-6
j_call: TRBJ1-3

cdr3_nt: TGTGCCAGCAGTTATCGGGGTACAAACTATGGCTACACCTTC
cdr3_aa: CASSYRGTNYGYTF
clone_size: -
d_call: -
v_call: TRBV6-5
j_call: TRBJ1-2

cdr3_nt: TGTGCCAGCTCACCATTTTCGCCCGGGGGAAACACTGAAGCTTTCTTT
cdr3_aa: CASSPFSPGGNTEAFF
clone_size: -
d_call: -
v_call: TRBV18
j_call: TRBJ1-1

cdr3_nt: TGTGCCAGCAGCCAGGGTGAAGGGACTGAAGCTTTCTTT
cdr3_aa: CASSQGEGTEAFF
clone_size: -
d_call: -
v_call: TRBV2
j_call: TRBJ1-1

cdr3_nt: TGTGCCAGCAGCGCACTCGGGACATCCGGCACTGAAGCTTTCTTT
cdr3_aa: CASSALGTSGTEAFF
clone_size: -
d_call: -
v_call: TRBV9
j_call: TRBJ1-1

cdr3_nt: TGTGCCAGCAGCGTTGACCCTAGCGGGGGTCCGGGGCCTAGCACAGATACGCAGTATTTT
cdr3_aa: CASSVDPSGGPGPSTDTQYF
clone_size: -
d_call: TRBD2
v_call: TRBV9
j_call: TRBJ2-3

cdr3_nt: TGCGCCAGCAGTGAGTCGATGGGAGACAGGGGGACCGGGGAAACCATCTATGGCTACACCTTC
cdr3_aa: CASSESMGDRGTGETIYGYTF
clone_size: few
d_call: TRBD1
v_call: TRBV10-1
j_call: TRBJ1-2

cdr3_nt: TGTGCCAGCAGCTTGGAAGGGACAGGGGCCAATGAGCAGTTCTTC
cdr3_aa: CASSLEGTGANEQFF
clone_size: once
d_call: TRBD1
v_call: TRBV5-5
j_call: TRBJ2-1

cdr3_nt: TGTGCCAGCAGGTCAACAGGGGGCAATCAGCCCCAGCATTTT
cdr3_aa: CASRSTGGNQPQHF
clone_size: -
d_call: TRBD1
v_call: TRBV27
j_call: TRBJ1-5

cdr3_nt: TGTGCCGGACGGGCTAGCGGGATACATGAGCAGTTCTTC
cdr3_aa: CAGRASGIHEQFF
clone_size: -
d_call: TRBD2
v_call: TRBV2
j_call: TRBJ2-1

cdr3_nt: TGTGCCAGCAGCCCCTTAGGACTAGCCTCAGAGACCCAGTACTTC
cdr3_aa: CASSPLGLASETQYF
clone_size: -
d_call: TRBD2
v_call: TRBV11-2
j_call: TRBJ2-5

cdr3_nt: TGCAGTGTTAATGACAGGGGGAGAGATGGCTACACCTTC
cdr3_aa: CSVNDRGRDGYTF
clone_size: once
d_call: TRBD1
v_call: TRBV20-1
j_call: TRBJ1-2

cdr3_nt: TGTGCCAGCAGCTTGTCGAACGGGAACTATGGCTACACCTTC
cdr3_aa: CASSLSNGNYGYTF
clone_size: once
d_call: -
v_call: TRBV5-4
j_call: TRBJ1-2

cdr3_nt: TGTGCCAGCAGCCCAACCACAGGGGGCGGCGGCTACACCTTC
cdr3_aa: CASSPTTGGGGYTF
clone_size: -
d_call: TRBD1
v_call: TRBV6-5
j_call: TRBJ1-2